This T cell receptor beta chain emerged from a study of cytomegalovirus exposure and HLA in healthy donors. Study overall: Ancestry clustering placed about 86% of 350 to 500 genotyped donors in the Caucasian-associated cluster.

The CDR3 is made up of 15 amino acids. In germline, CDR1 is LNHNV, CDR2 YYDKDF (reference sequence). Trimming took off 5 bases at V and 7 bases at J, with 17 bases between the two ends. The PCR employed 60 Vbeta primers together with 13 Jbeta primers. The data were produced by immunoSEQ multiplex PCR, yet TCRdb's version contains in-frame clones alone and is incomplete. The table has about 200,000 clones, approximately 86% seen once. General study points: The classifier was said to identify cytomegalovirus status with high specificity and sensitivity. Researchers counted around 160 TCR beta chains as cytomegalovirus-associated.

Comments on this clone: The antigen is not known.

Material: PBMCs. The chain has TRBV15 and TRBJ1-4, with D possibly matching TRBD1 (5 bases). The sequence was obtained from a woman aged 30 to 39 in good health and CMV-seronegative. CDR3 protein: CATSARSGGIEKLFF. In DNA, the CDR3 is TGTGCCACCAGCGCTCGATCGGGGGGGATTGAAAAACTGTTTTTT. The entire variable domain, with the rest obtained from reference TRBV15 and TRBJ1-4, is as follows: DAMVIQNPRYQVTQFGKPVTLSCSQTLNHNVMYWYQQKSSQAPKLLFHYYDKDFNNEADTPDNFQSRRPNTSFCFLDIRSPGLGDTAMYLCATSARSGGIEKLFFGSGTQLSVL.